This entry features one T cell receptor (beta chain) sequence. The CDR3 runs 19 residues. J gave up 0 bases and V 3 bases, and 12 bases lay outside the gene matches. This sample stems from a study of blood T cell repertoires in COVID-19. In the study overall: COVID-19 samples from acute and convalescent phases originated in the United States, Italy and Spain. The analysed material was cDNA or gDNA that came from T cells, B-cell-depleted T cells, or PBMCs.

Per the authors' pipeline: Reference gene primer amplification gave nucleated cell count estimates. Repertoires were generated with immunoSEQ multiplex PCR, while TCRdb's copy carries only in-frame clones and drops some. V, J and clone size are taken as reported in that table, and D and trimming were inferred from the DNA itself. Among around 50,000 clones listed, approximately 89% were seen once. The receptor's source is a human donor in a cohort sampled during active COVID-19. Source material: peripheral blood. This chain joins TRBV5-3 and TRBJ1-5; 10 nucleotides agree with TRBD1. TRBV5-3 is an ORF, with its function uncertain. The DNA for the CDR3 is TGTGCCAGAAGCTCCCCCGGGACAGGGGTGGCGGATAGCAATCAGCCCCAGCATTTT. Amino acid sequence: CARSSPGTGVADSNQPQHF.